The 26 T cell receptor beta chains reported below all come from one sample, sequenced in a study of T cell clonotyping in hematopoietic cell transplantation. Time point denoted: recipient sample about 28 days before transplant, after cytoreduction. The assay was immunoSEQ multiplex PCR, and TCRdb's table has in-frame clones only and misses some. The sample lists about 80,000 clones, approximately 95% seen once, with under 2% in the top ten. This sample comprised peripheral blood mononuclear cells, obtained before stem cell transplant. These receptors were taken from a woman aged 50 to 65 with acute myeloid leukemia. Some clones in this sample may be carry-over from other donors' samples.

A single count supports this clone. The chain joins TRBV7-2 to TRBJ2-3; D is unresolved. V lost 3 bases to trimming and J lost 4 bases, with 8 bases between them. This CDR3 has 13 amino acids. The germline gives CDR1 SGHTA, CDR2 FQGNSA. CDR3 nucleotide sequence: TGTGCCAGCAGCTTTAATGCGGCAGATACGCAGTATTTT. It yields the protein CASSFNAADTQYF.

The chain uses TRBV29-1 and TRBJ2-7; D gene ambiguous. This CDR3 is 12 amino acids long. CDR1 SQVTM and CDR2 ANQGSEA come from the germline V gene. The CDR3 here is CSCTDGIREQYF. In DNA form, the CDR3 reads TGCAGTTGCACCGACGGCATACGTGAGCAGTACTTC.

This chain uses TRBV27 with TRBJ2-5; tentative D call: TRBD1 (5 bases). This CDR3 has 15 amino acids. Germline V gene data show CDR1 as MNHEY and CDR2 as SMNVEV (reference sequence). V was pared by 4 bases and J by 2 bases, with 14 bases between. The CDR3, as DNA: TGTGCCAGCAGTTCCCTTCAGGGTTTGCAAGAGACCCAGTACTTC. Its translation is CASSSLQGLQETQYF.

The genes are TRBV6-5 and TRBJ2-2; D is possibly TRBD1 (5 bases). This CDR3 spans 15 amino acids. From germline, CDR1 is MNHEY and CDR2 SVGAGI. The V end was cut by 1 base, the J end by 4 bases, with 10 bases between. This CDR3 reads CASSYFRASTGELFF. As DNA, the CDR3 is TGTGCCAGCAGTTACTTCAGGGCCTCCACCGGGGAGCTGTTTTTT.

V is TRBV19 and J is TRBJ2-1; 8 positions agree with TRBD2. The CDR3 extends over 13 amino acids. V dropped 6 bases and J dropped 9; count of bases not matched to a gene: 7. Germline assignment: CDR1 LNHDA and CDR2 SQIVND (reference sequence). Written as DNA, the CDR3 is TGTGCCAGTAGGACGGGGGGGCCCGCTGAGCAGTTCTTC. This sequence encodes CASRTGGPAEQFF. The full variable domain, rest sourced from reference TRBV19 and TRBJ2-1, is DGGITQSPKYLFRKEGQNVTLSCEQNLNHDAMYWYRQDPGQGLRLIYYSQIVNDFQKGDIAEGYSVSREKKESFPLTVTSAQKNPTAFYLCASRTGGPAEQFFGPGTRLTVL.

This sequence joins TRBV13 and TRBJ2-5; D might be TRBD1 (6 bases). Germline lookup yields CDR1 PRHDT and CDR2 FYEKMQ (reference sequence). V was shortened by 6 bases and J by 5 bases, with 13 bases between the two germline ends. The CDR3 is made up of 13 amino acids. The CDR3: CASSRTAGETQYF. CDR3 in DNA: TGTGCCAGCAGTCGGACAGCCGGGGAGACCCAGTACTTC.

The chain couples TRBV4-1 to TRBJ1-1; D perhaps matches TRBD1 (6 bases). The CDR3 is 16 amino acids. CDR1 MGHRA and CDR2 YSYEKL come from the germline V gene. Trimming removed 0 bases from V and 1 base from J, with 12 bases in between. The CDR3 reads CASSQEVNRENTEAFF. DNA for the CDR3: TGCGCCAGCAGCCAAGAAGTAAACAGGGAGAACACTGAAGCTTTCTTT.

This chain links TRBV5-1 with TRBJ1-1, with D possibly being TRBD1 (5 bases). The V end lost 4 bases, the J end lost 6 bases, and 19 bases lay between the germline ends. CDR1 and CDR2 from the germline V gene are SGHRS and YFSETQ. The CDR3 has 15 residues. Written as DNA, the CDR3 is TGCGCCAGCAGCCCGGGGGAGGGGAGGGGCGCTGAAGCTTTCTTT. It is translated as CASSPGEGRGAEAFF.

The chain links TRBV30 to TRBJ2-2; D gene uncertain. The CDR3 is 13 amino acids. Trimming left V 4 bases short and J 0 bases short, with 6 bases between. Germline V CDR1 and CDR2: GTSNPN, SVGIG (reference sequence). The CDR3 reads CAWILANTGELFF. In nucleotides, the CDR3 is TGTGCCTGGATCTTGGCGAACACCGGGGAGCTGTTTTTT.

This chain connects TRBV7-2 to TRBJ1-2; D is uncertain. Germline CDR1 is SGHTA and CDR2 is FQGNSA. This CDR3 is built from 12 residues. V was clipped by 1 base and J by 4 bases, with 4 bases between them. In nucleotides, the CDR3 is TGTGCCAGCAGCTTAGGGAGCTATGGCTACACCTTC. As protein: CASSLGSYGYTF.

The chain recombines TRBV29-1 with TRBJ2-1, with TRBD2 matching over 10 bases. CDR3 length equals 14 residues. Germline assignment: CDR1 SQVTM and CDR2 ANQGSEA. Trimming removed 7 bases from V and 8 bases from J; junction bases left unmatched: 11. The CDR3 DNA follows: TGCAGCGGGACCTTGCCGGGACTAGCGTATGAGCAGTTCTTC. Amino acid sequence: CSGTLPGLAYEQFF.

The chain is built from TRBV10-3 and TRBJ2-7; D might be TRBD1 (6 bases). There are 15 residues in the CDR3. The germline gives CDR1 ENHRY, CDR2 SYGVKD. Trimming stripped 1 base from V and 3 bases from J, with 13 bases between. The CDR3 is CAISEYQGQNYEQYF. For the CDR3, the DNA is TGTGCCATCAGTGAGTATCAGGGGCAGAACTACGAGCAGTACTTC.

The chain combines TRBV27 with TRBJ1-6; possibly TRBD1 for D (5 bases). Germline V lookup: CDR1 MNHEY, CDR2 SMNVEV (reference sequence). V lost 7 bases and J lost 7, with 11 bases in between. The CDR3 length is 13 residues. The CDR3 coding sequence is TGTGCCAGCACCCGGGGCCTCAATTCACCCCTCCACTTT. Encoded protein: CASTRGLNSPLHF.

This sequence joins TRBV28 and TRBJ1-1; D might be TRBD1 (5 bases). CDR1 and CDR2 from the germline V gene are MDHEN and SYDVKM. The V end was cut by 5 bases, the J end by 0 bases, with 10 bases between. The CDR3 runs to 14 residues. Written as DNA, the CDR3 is TGTGCCAGCAGTCCAGGGAGGGTGAACACTGAAGCTTTCTTT. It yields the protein CASSPGRVNTEAFF. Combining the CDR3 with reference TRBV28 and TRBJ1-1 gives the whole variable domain DVKVTQSSRYLVKRTGEKVFLECVQDMDHENMFWYRQDPGLGLRLIYFSYDVKMKEKGDIPEGYSVSREKKERFSLILESASTNQTSMYLCASSPGRVNTEAFFGQGTRLTVV.

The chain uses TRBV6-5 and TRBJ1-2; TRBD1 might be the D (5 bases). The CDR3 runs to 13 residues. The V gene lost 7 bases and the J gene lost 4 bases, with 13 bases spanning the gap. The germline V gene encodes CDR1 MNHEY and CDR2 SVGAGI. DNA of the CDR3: TGTGCCAGCACCCTGGGACGGCGCTATGGCTACACCTTC. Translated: CASTLGRRYGYTF.

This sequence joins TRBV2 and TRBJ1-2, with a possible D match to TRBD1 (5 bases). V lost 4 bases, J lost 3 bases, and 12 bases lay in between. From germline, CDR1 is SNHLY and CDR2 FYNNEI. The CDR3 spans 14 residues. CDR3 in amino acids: CASSGQYRYYGYTF. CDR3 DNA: TGTGCCAGCAGTGGGCAATACAGGTACTATGGCTACACCTTC.

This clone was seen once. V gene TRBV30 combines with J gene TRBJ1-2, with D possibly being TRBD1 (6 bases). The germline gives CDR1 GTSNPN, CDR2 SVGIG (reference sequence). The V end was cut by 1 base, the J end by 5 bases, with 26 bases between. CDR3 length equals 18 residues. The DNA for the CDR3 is TGTGCCTGGAGTGATTCTGGACAGTTAACCCTCAATCTGTATGGCTACACCTTC. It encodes CAWSDSGQLTLNLYGYTF. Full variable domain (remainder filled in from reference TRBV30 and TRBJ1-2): SQTIHQWPATLVQPVGSPLSLECTVEGTSNPNLYWYRQAAGRGLQLLFYSVGIGQISSEVPQNLSASRPQDRQFILSSKKLLLSDSGFYLCAWSDSGQLTLNLYGYTFGSGTRLTVV.

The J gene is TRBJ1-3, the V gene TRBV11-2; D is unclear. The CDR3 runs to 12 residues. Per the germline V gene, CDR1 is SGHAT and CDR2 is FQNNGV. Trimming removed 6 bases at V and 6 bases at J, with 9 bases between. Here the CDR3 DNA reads TGTGCCAGCAGTCGTGCGTCAAACACCATATATTTT. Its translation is CASSRASNTIYF. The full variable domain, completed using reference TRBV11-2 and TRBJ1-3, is EAGVAQSPRYKIIEKRQSVAFWCNPISGHATLYWYQQILGQGPKLLIQFQNNGVVDDSQLPKDRFSAERLKGVDSTLKIQPAKLEDSAVYLCASSRASNTIYFGEGSWLTVV.

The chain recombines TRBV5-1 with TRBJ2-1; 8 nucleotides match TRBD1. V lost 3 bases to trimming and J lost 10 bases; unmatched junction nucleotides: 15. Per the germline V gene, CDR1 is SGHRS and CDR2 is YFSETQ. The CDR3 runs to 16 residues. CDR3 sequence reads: CASSWSGTGPWNEQFF. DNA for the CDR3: TGCGCCAGCAGCTGGTCGGGGACAGGCCCATGGAACGAGCAGTTCTTC.

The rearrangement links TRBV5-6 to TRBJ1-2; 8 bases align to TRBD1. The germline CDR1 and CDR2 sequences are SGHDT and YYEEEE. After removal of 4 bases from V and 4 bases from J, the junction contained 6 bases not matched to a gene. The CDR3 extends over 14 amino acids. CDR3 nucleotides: TGTGCCAGCAGCGCATCCACAGGGGGCTATGGCTACACCTTC. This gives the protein CASSASTGGYGYTF. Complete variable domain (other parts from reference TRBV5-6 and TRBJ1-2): DAGVTQSPTHLIKTRGQQVTLRCSPKSGHDTVSWYQQALGQGPQFIFQYYEEEERQRGNFPDRFSGHQFPNYSSELNVNALLLGDSALYLCASSASTGGYGYTFGSGTRLTVV.

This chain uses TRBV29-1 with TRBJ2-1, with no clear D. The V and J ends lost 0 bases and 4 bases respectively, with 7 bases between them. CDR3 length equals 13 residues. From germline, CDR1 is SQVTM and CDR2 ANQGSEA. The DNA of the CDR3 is TGCAGCGTTGAAGATCTTCGGTACAATGAGCAGTTCTTC. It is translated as CSVEDLRYNEQFF.

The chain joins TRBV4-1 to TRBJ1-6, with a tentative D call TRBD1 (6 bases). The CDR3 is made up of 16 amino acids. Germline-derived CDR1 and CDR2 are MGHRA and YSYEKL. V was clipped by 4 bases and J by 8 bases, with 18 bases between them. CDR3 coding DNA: TGCGCCAGCAGCCCCCTAGGAAGGACAGAGGATTCACCCCTCCACTTT. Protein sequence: CASSPLGRTEDSPLHF.

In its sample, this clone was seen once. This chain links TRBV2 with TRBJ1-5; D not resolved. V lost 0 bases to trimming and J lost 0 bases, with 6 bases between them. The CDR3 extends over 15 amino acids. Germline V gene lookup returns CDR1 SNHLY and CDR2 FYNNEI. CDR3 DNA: TGTGCCAGCAGTGAAGCACAGCATAGCAATCAGCCCCAGCATTTT. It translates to CASSEAQHSNQPQHF.

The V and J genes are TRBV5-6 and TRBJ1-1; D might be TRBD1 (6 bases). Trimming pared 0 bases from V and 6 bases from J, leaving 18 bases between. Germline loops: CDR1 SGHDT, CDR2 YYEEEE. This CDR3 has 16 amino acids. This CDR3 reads CASSLAQGWSFAEAFF. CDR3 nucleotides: TGTGCCAGCAGCTTGGCGCAGGGGTGGTCATTCGCTGAAGCTTTCTTT.

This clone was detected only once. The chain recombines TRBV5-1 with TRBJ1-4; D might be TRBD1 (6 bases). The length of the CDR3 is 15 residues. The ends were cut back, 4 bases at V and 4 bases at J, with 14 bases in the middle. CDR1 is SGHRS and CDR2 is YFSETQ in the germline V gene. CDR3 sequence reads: CASSPYRDHNEKLFF. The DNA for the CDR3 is TGCGCCAGCAGCCCCTACAGGGACCATAATGAAAAACTGTTTTTT.

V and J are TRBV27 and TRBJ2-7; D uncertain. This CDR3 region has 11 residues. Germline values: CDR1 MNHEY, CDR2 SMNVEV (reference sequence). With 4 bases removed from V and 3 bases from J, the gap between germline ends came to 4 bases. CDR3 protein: CASSSHYEQYF. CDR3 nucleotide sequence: TGTGCCAGCAGTTCCCACTACGAGCAGTACTTC.